This T cell receptor beta chain was recovered during a study of spatial heterogeneity in lung cancer. Study observations and caveats: Tracking of tumor mutation counts was seen in expanded intratumoral alpha and beta TCR counts.

J lost 1 base, V lost 0 bases, and 6 bases had no gene match. The CDR3 consists of 16 residues. The germline gives CDR1 SGHNT, CDR2 YENEEA. Time point in this sample: sample taken at primary tumor resection. Whole RNA was taken from tumor, nontumor lung or frozen PBMC; it was then sequenced unsorted. This clonotype was counted many times. The antigen is undetermined. TCRdb called the 5' RACE reads again in MiXCR, with one record for every CDR3 protein. The profile shows some 13,000 distinct CDR3 sequences, less than 4.5% of them singletons. The material was lung tumor tissue, obtained at surgery. The chain links TRBV11-3 to TRBJ2-7; 7 bases fit TRBD2. The clonotype originates from a male donor with early-stage non-small cell lung cancer. CDR3 in DNA: TGTGCCAGCAGCTTAGATTCAGCGGGGACTTCCTACGAGCAGTACGTC. Encoded protein: CASSLDSAGTSYEQYV.